This TCR beta chain was captured in a study of T cell changes during pregnancy in multiple sclerosis. J was trimmed by 6 bases and V by 4 bases; bases with no gene match: 6. Germline loops: CDR1 MNHNS, CDR2 SASEGT. This CDR3 has 16 residues. Profiled with immunoSEQ multiplex PCR; TCRdb holds only in-frame clones, not every one. The table shows roughly 47,000 clones, with approximately 94% occurring only once. This chain joins TRBV6-1 and TRBJ2-2; 12 bases are a match to TRBD2. The starting material was CD8+ T cells from peripheral blood mononuclear cells, obtained before pregnancy. This receptor was obtained from a female donor with multiple sclerosis, enrolled in a pregnancy study. CDR3 in DNA: TGTGCCAGCAGTGGGCAGCTAGCGGGAGGGTCCGGGGAGCTGTTTTTT. This encodes CASSGQLAGGSGELFF.